The present TCR beta chain was sequenced within a study of blood T cell repertoires in COVID-19. About the research overall: The United States, Italy and Spain were the sources of the acute and convalescent COVID-19 samples. Nucleic acid was either cDNA or gDNA, and it came from T cells, B-cell-depleted T cells, or PBMCs.

Authors' methods: Amplification with reference gene primers provided the estimates of nucleated cell counts. Repertoires were generated with immunoSEQ multiplex PCR, while TCRdb's copy carries only in-frame clones and drops some. D and trimming come from the DNA, and the V and J calls and clone size come from that table. The sample carries 150,000 to 200,000 clones, around 90% recorded once. V shed 6 bases and J 5 bases; nucleotides not matched to a gene: 11. Germline V CDR1 and CDR2: SGHTA, FQGNSA. CDR3 length: 15 amino acids. The rearrangement joins TRBV7-2 to TRBJ2-7; 9 positions agree with TRBD2. The sequencing sample was made of peripheral blood. This TCR was recovered from a man aged 55 to 70 with active or convalescent COVID-19. The CDR3 DNA follows: TGTGCCAGCAGTCAGACCGGGACTAGCCCCGACGAGCAGTACTTC. It yields the protein CASSQTGTSPDEQYF.